These T cell receptor beta chains were read from a single sample in a study of CD8 T cells in cerebrospinal fluid in Alzheimer's disease. TCRdb re-called the 10x single-cell sequencing reads and shows each CDR3 protein once, DNA omitted. The sample table sets out approximately 1,000 distinct CDR3 sequences. Material for sequencing was cerebrospinal fluid. The receptor set was obtained from a human donor in good health. Each CDR3 is given with its conserved first and last residue. Fields, in order: CDR3 length, J gene, V gene, clone size, CDR3 protein. Expanded clones are given a class, and other clones once, few, many or no size at all.

length: 17; J: TRBJ1-6; V: TRBV7-2; size: medium-sized; CDR3: CASSLGQDRSYNSPLHF
length: 13; J: TRBJ1-1; V: TRBV5-1; size: medium-sized; CDR3: CASSLDWDSEAFF
length: 14; J: TRBJ1-6; V: TRBV4-1; size: large; CDR3: CASSPTGPASPLHF
length: 14; J: TRBJ2-3; V: TRBV7-9; size: large; CDR3: CASSQAGPTDTQYF
length: 13; J: TRBJ2-5; V: TRBV19; size: medium-sized; CDR3: CASSIRGSETQYF
length: 16; J: TRBJ1-5; V: TRBV6-5; size: medium-sized; CDR3: CASSSARGQGDQPQHF
length: 15; J: TRBJ2-2; V: TRBV2; size: large; CDR3: CASSEGKLAPGELFF
length: 16; J: TRBJ2-5; V: TRBV5-1; size: medium-sized; CDR3: CASSESGTGGAETQYF
length: 14; J: TRBJ2-2; V: TRBV5-1; size: medium-sized; CDR3: CASKGAVNTGELFF
length: 15; J: TRBJ2-2; V: TRBV5-6; size: medium-sized; CDR3: CASSLGQQRGGELFF
length: 15; J: TRBJ2-3; V: TRBV4-2; size: medium-sized; CDR3: CASSPLTSGTDTQYF
length: 15; J: TRBJ2-4; V: TRBV27; size: large; CDR3: CASSIAGSPLRIQYF
length: 15; J: TRBJ2-5; V: TRBV5-6; size: medium-sized; CDR3: CASSLGTSGRETQYF
length: 18; J: TRBJ2-2; V: TRBV11-2; size: -; CDR3: CASSLEQGGQARVGELFF
length: 15; J: TRBJ2-3; V: TRBV5-1; size: -; CDR3: CASSYQGASTDTQYF
length: 14; J: TRBJ2-5; V: TRBV6-1; size: medium-sized; CDR3: CASLRGTIQETQYF
length: 14; J: TRBJ1-1; V: TRBV20-1; size: medium-sized; CDR3: CSARDQGQVVVAFF
length: 14; J: TRBJ2-3; V: TRBV12-3/TRBV12-4; size: medium-sized; CDR3: CASTSGTPPHTQYF
length: 16; J: TRBJ1-3; V: TRBV7-9; size: medium-sized; CDR3: CASSHLRGLGGNTIYF
length: 16; J: TRBJ2-3; V: TRBV24-1; size: -; CDR3: CATSDSRQAGTDTQYF
length: 11; J: TRBJ2-7; V: TRBV19; size: medium-sized; CDR3: CARRFDYEQYF
length: 16; J: TRBJ2-1; V: TRBV27; size: medium-sized; CDR3: CASSFFRGLAVNEQFF
length: 15; J: TRBJ2-5; V: TRBV20-1; size: medium-sized; CDR3: CSARGNAGDSETQYF
length: 13; J: TRBJ2-2; V: TRBV12-3/TRBV12-4; size: large; CDR3: CASSNSNTGELFF
length: 14; J: TRBJ2-3; V: TRBV6-1; size: medium-sized; CDR3: CASSGWGREDTQYF
length: 15; J: TRBJ1-1; V: TRBV6-6; size: -; CDR3: CATRIAQGLNTEAFF
length: 12; J: TRBJ1-5; V: TRBV28; size: medium-sized; CDR3: CASTLSGQPQHF
length: 13; J: TRBJ2-2; V: TRBV29-1; size: medium-sized; CDR3: CSVSGSNTGELFF
length: 17; J: TRBJ2-3; V: TRBV7-9; size: large; CDR3: CASWGPSSREDTDTQYF
length: 15; J: TRBJ2-1; V: TRBV7-9; size: large; CDR3: CASSPLGEVDNEQFF
length: 14; J: TRBJ1-3; V: TRBV19; size: -; CDR3: CASNRGGSGNTIYF
length: 14; J: TRBJ2-2; V: TRBV10-2; size: medium-sized; CDR3: CASSGLADTGELFF
length: 14; J: TRBJ1-5; V: TRBV18; size: large; CDR3: CASSPQGLDQPQHF
length: 16; J: TRBJ2-7; V: TRBV27; size: -; CDR3: CASSLRGTGLTYEQYF
length: 11; J: TRBJ2-7; V: TRBV10-2; size: medium-sized; CDR3: CASSGNYEQYF
length: 16; J: TRBJ2-1; V: TRBV3-1; size: large; CDR3: CASSQGPAGGDNEQFF
length: 12; J: TRBJ1-1; V: TRBV30; size: medium-sized; CDR3: CAWRRGNTEAFF
length: 22; J: TRBJ2-3; V: TRBV5-1; size: -; CDR3: CASSLKFQLAGASHRNEDTQYF
length: 15; J: TRBJ1-1; V: TRBV4-1; size: medium-sized; CDR3: CASSQDQAGNTEAFF